This is a list of T cell receptor beta chains from one sample in a study of CD8+CD57+ T cells in acquired aplastic anemia. MiXCR, applied by TCRdb to the reads, yields one record per CDR3 protein. This sample has around 150,000 distinct CDR3 sequences; about 50% occur once, and the top ten carry 30% to 40%. The sequenced sample was sorted CD4+, CD8+, or CD8+CD57+ T cells (not recorded which) from PBMCs. These receptor sequences come from a human donor with aplastic anemia. CDR3s include the opening cysteine and the closing phenylalanine or tryptophan. The D gene is left open where the match is weak. Part of the rows lack a size; the others show once, few, many or a class for expanded clones.

NA,TRBV7-2,TRBJ1-5,NA,CTSNFGLSPQHF,TGTACCAGCAACTTTGGTCTATCGCCCCAGCATTTT
NA,TRBV7-8,TRBJ1-1,NA,CASSLAQGLGTEAVF,TGTGCCAGCAGCTTAGCGCAGGGGCTGGGCACTGAAGCTGTCTTT
NA,TRBV5-6,TRBJ1-2,NA,CASSLGQIPIKGYGYTF,TGTGCCAGCAGCTTGGGACAGATACCCATAAAGGGCTATGGCTACACCTTC
NA,TRBV10-3,TRBJ2-7,NA,CAISESRDRNSYDQYF,TGTGCCATCAGTGAGTCGAGAGACAGGAACTCCTACGATCAGTACTTC
NA,TRBV7-8,TRBJ2-7,many,CASSLESYEQYF,TGTGCCAGCAGCTTAGAGTCCTACGAGCAGTACTTC
NA,TRBV19,TRBJ1-2,NA,CASLARASNGYTF,TGTGCCTCATTAGCTAGGGCGTCGAATGGCTACACCTTC
NA,TRBV15,TRBJ2-7,NA,CATSRDWRLSYEQYF,TGTGCCACCAGCAGAGATTGGCGCCTGAGCTACGAGCAGTACTTC
TRBD1,TRBV5-4,TRBJ1-1,NA,CASSYGTGATEAFF,TGTGCCAGCAGCTATGGGACAGGGGCCACTGAAGCTTTCTTT
NA,TRBV29-1,TRBJ2-1,many,CSVEQPYARNEQFF,TGCAGCGTTGAACAACCTTACGCGCGGAATGAGCAGTTCTTC
TRBD1,TRBV7-8,TRBJ1-1,NA,CASSPGDRKNTEAFF,TGTGCCAGCAGCCCAGGGGACAGAAAGAACACTGAAGCTTTCTTT
TRBD2,TRBV11-3,TRBJ2-1,NA,CASSLDVWTSGGVNEQFF,TGTGCCAGCAGCTTAGATGTCTGGACTAGCGGGGGCGTCAATGAGCAGTTCTTC
NA,TRBV12-3/TRBV12-4,TRBJ1-3,many,CASSSTGIGNTIYF,TGTGCCAGCAGTTCTACAGGGATAGGAAACACCATATATTTT
NA,TRBV6-1,TRBJ2-5,NA,CASSEQGAETQYF,TGTGCCAGCAGTGAACAGGGAGCGGAGACCCAGTACTTC
TRBD1,TRBV9,TRBJ2-1,many,CASSPQGAANEQFF,TGTGCCAGCAGCCCACAGGGGGCGGCCAATGAGCAGTTCTTC
TRBD1,TRBV7-2,TRBJ1-5,many,CASSAKQGAGNQPQHF,TGTGCCAGCAGCGCAAAACAGGGGGCAGGCAATCAGCCCCAGCATTTT
NA,TRBV2,TRBJ2-3,NA,CASSVWTDQAQYF,TGTGCCAGCAGTGTCTGGACCGACCAGGCGCAGTATTTT
TRBD2,TRBV11-1,TRBJ2-1,NA,CASSLYQAGLNEQFF,TGTGCCAGCAGCCTATATCAAGCGGGATTAAATGAGCAGTTCTTC
TRBD1,TRBV2,TRBJ2-7,NA,CASSRTTGTDEQYF,TGTGCCAGCAGTCGAACAACAGGGACAGACGAGCAGTACTTC
TRBD1,TRBV20-1,TRBJ1-2,NA,CSAKRGWTGGYTF,TGCAGTGCTAAAAGGGGTTGGACAGGGGGCTACACCTTC
NA,TRBV5-5,TRBJ1-6,NA,CASSLGTNNSPLHF,TGTGCCAGCAGCTTAGGGACAAATAATTCACCCCTCCACTTT
TRBD1,TRBV4-3,TRBJ2-7,NA,CASSLVGRGQKLGYEQYF,TGCGCCAGCAGCTTGGTCGGCAGGGGACAGAAGTTGGGGTACGAGCAGTACTTC
NA,TRBV10-3,TRBJ2-2,NA,CAIRQTNTGELFF,TGTGCCATCAGACAGACTAACACCGGGGAGCTGTTTTTT
TRBD2,TRBV28,TRBJ2-7,NA,CATWTSGRVDEQYF,TGTGCCACTTGGACTAGCGGGAGGGTAGACGAGCAGTACTTC
TRBD1,TRBV27,TRBJ2-5,many,CASSSLYEGGGETQYF,TGTGCCAGCAGTTCCCTCTACGAAGGGGGCGGTGAGACCCAGTACTTC
NA,TRBV7-9,TRBJ1-1,few,CASSPTQGTEAFF,TGTGCCAGCAGCCCGACCCAGGGCACTGAAGCTTTCTTT
NA,TRBV10-3,TRBJ2-2,NA,CASATGMNTGELFF,TGTGCCTCCGCAACAGGGATGAACACCGGGGAGCTGTTTTTT
NA,TRBV5-1,TRBJ2-2,many,CASSLTYTGELFF,TGCGCCAGCAGCCTTACCTACACCGGGGAGCTGTTTTTT
NA,TRBV30,TRBJ1-1,many,CAWSVKLNTEAFF,TGTGCCTGGAGTGTAAAGTTGAACACTGAAGCTTTCTTT
NA,TRBV7-8,TRBJ2-5,few,CASSSMGRETQYF,TGTGCCAGCAGCTCAATGGGTAGGGAGACCCAGTACTTC
TRBD2,TRBV27,TRBJ2-7,many,CASSSGLVSSEQYF,TGTGCCAGCAGTTCGGGACTAGTGTCCTCCGAGCAGTACTTC
NA,TRBV11-3,TRBJ1-2,NA,CASSSRTENYGYTF,TGTGCCAGCAGCTCCCGGACGGAAAACTATGGCTACACCTTC